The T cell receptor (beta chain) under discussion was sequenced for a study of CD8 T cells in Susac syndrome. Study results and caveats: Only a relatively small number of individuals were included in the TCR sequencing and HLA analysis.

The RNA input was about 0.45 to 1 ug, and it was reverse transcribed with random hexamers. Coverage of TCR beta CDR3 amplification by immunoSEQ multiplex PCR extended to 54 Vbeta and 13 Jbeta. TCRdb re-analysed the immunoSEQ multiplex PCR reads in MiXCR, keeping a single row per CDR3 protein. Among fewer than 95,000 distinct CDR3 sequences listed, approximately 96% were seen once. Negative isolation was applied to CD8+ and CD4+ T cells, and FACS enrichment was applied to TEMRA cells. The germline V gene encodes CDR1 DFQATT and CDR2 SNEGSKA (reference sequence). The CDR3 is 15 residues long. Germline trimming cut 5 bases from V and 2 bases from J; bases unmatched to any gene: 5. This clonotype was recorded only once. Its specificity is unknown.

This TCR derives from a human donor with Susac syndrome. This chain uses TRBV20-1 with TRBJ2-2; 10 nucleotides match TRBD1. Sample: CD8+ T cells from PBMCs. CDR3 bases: TGCAGTGCTGGCGGGGACAGGGGAAACACCGGGGAGCTGTTTTTT. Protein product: CSAGGDRGNTGELFF.